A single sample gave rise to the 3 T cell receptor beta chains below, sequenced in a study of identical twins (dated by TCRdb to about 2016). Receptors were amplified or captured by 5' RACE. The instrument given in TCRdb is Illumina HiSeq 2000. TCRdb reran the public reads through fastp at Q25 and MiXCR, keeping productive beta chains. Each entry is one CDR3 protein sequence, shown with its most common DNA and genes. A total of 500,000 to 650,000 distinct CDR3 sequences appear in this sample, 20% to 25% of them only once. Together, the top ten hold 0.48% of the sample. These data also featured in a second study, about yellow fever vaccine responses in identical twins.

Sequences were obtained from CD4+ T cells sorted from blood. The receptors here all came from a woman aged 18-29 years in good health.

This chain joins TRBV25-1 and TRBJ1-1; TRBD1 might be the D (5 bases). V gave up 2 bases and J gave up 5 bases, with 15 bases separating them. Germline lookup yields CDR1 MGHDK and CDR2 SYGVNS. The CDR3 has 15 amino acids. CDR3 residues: CASSEHTGGVTEAFF. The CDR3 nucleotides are TGTGCCAGCAGTGAACATACAGGTGGTGTGACTGAAGCTTTCTTT.

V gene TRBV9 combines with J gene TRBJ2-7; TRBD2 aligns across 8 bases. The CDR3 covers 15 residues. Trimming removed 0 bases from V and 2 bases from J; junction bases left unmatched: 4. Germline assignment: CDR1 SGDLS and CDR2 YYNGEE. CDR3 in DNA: TGTGCCAGCAGCGTAGCTGCGGGAGGACCCTACGAGCAGTACTTC. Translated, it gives CASSVAAGGPYEQYF.

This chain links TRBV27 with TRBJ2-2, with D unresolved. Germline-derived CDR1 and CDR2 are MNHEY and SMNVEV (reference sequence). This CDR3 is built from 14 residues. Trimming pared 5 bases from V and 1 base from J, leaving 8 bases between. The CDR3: CASSPNMNTGELFF. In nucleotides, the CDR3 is TGTGCCAGCAGTCCAAACATGAACACCGGGGAGCTGTTTTTT.